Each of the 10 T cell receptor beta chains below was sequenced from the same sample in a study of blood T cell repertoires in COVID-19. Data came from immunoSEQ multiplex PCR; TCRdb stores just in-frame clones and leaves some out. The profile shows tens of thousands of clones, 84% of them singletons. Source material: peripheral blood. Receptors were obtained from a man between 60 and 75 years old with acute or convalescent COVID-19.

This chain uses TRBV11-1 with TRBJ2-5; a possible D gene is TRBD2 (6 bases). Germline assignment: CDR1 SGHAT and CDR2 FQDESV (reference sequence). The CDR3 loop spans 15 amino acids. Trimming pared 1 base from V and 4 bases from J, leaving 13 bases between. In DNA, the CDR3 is TGTGCCAGCAGCTTAGTAGGTGGGAGGAGAGAGACCCAGTACTTC. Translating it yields CASSLVGGRRETQYF.

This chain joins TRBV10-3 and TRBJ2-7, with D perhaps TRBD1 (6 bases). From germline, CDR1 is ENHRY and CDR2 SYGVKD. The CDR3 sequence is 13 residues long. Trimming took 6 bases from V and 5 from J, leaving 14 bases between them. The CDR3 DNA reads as TGTGCCATCAGAGGGGGTTCATCTGACGAGCAGTACTTC. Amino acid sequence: CAIRGGSSDEQYF.

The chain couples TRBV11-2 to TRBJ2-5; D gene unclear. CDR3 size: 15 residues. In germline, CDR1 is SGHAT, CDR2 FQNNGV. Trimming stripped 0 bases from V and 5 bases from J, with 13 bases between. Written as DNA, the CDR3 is TGTGCCAGCAGCTTAGATCCAGAACCCTCGGAGACCCAGTACTTC. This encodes CASSLDPEPSETQYF.

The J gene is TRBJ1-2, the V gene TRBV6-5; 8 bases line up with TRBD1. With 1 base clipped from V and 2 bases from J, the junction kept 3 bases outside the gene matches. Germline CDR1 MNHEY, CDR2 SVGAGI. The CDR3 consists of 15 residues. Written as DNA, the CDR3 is TGTGCCAGCAGTTACTGGGGACAGGAAAACTATGGCTACACCTTC. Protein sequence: CASSYWGQENYGYTF.

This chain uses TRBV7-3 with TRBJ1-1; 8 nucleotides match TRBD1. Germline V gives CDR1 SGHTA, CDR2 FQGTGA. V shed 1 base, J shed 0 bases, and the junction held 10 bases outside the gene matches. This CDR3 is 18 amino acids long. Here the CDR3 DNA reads TGTGCCAGCAGCTTAAAGTCCAGGGGGCCGAGGATGAACACTGAAGCTTTCTTT. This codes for CASSLKSRGPRMNTEAFF.

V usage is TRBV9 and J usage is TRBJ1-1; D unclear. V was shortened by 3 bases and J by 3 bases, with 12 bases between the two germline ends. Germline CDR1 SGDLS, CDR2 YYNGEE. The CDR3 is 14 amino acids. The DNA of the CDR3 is TGTGCCAGCAGCGGGGCCGCTATAGACACTGAAGCTTTCTTT. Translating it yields CASSGAAIDTEAFF.

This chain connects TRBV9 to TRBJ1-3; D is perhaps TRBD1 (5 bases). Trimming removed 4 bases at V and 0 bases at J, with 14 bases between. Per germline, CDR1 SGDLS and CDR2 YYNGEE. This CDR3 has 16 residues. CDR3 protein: CASSPWGGRSGNTIYF. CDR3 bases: TGTGCCAGCAGCCCTTGGGGGGGACGCTCTGGAAACACCATATATTTT.

The chain's CDR3 is CASSFSFSYEQYF. For the CDR3, the DNA is TGTGCCAGCAGCTTCTCCTTCTCCTACGAGCAGTACTTC. This chain connects TRBV7-2 to TRBJ2-7; D not certain. Germline V gene lookup returns CDR1 SGHTA and CDR2 FQGNSA. The CDR3 runs to 13 residues. V lost 3 bases to trimming and J lost 0 bases, with 6 bases between them.

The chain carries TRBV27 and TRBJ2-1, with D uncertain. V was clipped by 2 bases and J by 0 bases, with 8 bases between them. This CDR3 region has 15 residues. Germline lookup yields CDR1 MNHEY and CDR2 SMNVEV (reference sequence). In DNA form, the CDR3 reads TGTGCCAGCAGTTTAGATGAGAGCTCCTACAATGAGCAGTTCTTC. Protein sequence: CASSLDESSYNEQFF.

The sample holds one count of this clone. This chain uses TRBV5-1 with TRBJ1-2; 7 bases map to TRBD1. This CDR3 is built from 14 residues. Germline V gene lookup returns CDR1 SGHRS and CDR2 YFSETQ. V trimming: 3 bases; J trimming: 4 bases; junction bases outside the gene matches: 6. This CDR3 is CASSSSDRFYGYTF. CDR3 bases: TGCGCCAGCAGCTCTTCGGACAGGTTCTATGGCTACACCTTC.